This T cell receptor beta chain was recorded in a study of blood T cell repertoires in COVID-19. At the level of the study: Material from acute and convalescent COVID-19 was sourced from the United States, Italy and Spain.

Cohort assignment relied on participant-reported clinical history. V was pared by 2 bases and J by 6 bases, with 14 bases between. Germline CDR1 SGHTA, CDR2 FQGNSA. The CDR3 is made up of 16 amino acids. TCRdb's copy holds only in-frame clones and misses some; the assay was immunoSEQ multiplex PCR. The sample lists 430,000 or so clones, roughly 90% occurring once. Sequenced: PBMCs or T cells enriched from blood (not recorded which). The rearrangement links TRBV7-2 to TRBJ1-6; the D is unclear. This receptor was identified in a woman aged 40 to 49 who had recovered from COVID-19. The CDR3 DNA follows: TGTGCCAGCAGCTTATTAAAAGCTGGAGTTAATTCACCCCTCCACTTT. It yields the protein CASSLLKAGVNSPLHF.